Listed here are 2 T cell receptor beta chains from one sample, sequenced in a study of blood T cell repertoires in COVID-19. Generated by immunoSEQ multiplex PCR, the TCRdb table keeps only in-frame clones and is missing some. The sample includes 200,000 or so clones, around four fifths of them seen just once. The sample comprised peripheral blood. The receptor source for this set is a human donor in a cohort sampled during active COVID-19.

There are a few counts of this clone. The CDR3 DNA reads as TGTGCCACCAGCAGAAGGGACAGGGCTGAAAAACTGTTTTTT. Protein product: CATSRRDRAEKLFF. The chain uses TRBV15 and TRBJ1-4; TRBD1 matches 9 bases. The trim removed 2 bases at V and 7 bases at J, leaving 2 bases unmatched. The germline V gene has CDR1 LNHNV and CDR2 YYDKDF (reference sequence). This CDR3 has 14 residues.

This clone was found once. This chain connects TRBV7-8 to TRBJ1-2; possible D gene TRBD1, 6 bases. The CDR3 covers 14 residues. The V end lost 4 bases, the J end lost 4 bases, and 13 bases lay between the germline ends. Germline CDR1 reads SGHVS; CDR2 reads FQNEAQ. The CDR3 region is CASSYQQGSYGYTF. The CDR3 DNA reads TGTGCCAGCAGCTACCAACAGGGCTCCTATGGCTACACCTTC.